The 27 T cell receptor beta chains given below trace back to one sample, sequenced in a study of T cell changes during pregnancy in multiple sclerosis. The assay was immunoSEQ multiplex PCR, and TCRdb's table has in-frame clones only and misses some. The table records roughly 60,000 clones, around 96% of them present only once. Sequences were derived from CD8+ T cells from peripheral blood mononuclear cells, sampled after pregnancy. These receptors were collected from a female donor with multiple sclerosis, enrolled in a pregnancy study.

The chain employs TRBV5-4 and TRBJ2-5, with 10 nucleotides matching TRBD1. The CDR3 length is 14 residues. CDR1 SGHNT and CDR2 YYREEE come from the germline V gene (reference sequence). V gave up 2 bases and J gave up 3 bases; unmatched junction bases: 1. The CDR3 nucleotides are TGTGCCAGCAGCTTAGGGACAGGGGAAGAGACCCAGTACTTC. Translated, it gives CASSLGTGEETQYF.

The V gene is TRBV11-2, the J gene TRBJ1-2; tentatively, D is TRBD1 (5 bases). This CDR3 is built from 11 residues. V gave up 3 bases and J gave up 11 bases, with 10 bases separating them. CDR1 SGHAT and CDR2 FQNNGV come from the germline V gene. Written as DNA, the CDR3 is TGTGCCAGCAGCTTTTCGACAGATTACACCTTC. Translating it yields CASSFSTDYTF.

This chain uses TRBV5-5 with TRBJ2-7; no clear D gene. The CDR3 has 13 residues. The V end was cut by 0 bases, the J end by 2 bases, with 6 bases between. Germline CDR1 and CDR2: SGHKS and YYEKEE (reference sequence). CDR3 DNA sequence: TGTGCCAGCAGCTTGGACGGAGCCTACGAGCAGTACTTC. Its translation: CASSLDGAYEQYF.

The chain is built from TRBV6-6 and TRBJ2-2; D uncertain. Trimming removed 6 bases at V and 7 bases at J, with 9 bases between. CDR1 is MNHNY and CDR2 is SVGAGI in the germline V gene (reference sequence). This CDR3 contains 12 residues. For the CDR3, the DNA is TGTGCCAGCAGCCCCCTCAGCGGGGAGCTGTTTTTT. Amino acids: CASSPLSGELFF.

In DNA form, the CDR3 reads TGTGCCAGCAGCCAGATCGGGGGGTACGGGGCCAACGTCCTGACTTTC. It yields the protein CASSQIGGYGANVLTF. The chain joins TRBV14 to TRBJ2-6, with TRBD2 matching over 7 bases. The germline V gene has CDR1 SGHDN and CDR2 FVKESK. The CDR3 runs to 16 residues. The ends lost 3 bases at V and 4 bases at J; junction bases unmatched: 6.

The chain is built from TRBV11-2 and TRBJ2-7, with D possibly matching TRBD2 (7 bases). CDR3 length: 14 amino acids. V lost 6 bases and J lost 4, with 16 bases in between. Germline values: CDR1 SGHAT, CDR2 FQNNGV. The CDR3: CASRHARGGYEQYF. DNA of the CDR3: TGTGCCAGCAGACATGCGAGGGGGGGGTACGAGCAGTACTTC. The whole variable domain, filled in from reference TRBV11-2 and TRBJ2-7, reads EAGVAQSPRYKIIEKRQSVAFWCNPISGHATLYWYQQILGQGPKLLIQFQNNGVVDDSQLPKDRFSAERLKGVDSTLKIQPAKLEDSAVYLCASRHARGGYEQYFGPGTRLTVT.

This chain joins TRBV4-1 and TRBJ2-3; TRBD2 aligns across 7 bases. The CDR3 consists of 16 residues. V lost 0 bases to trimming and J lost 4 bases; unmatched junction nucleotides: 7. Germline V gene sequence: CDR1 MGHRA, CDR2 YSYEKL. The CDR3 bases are TGCGCCAGCAGCCAAGATAGGTGGGAGGGGCCAGATACGCAGTATTTT. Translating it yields CASSQDRWEGPDTQYF.

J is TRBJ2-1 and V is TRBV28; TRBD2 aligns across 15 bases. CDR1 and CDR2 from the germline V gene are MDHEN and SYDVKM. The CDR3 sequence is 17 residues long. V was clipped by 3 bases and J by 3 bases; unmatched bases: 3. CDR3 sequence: CASSLGLAGGYYNEQFF. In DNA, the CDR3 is TGTGCCAGCAGTTTGGGACTAGCGGGAGGTTACTACAATGAGCAGTTCTTC.

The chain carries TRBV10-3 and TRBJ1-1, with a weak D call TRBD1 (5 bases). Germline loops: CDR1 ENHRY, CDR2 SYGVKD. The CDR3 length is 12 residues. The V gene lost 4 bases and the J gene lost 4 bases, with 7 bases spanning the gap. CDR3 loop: CAISGRGTEAFF. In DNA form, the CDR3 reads TGTGCCATCAGTGGGAGGGGCACTGAAGCTTTCTTT.

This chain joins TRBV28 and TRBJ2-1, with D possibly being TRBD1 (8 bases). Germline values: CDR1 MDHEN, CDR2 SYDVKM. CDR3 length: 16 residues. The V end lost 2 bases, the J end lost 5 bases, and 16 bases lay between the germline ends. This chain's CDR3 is CASSLVPTGGDNEQFF. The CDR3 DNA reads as TGTGCCAGCAGTTTAGTCCCCACAGGGGGGGACAATGAGCAGTTCTTC.

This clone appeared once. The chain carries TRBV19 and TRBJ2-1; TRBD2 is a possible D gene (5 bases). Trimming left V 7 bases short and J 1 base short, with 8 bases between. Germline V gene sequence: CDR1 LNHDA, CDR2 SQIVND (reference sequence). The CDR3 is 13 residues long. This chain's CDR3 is CASNSASYNEQFF. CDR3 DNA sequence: TGTGCCAGTAATAGCGCGTCCTACAATGAGCAGTTCTTC. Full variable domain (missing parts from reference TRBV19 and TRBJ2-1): DGGITQSPKYLFRKEGQNVTLSCEQNLNHDAMYWYRQDPGQGLRLIYYSQIVNDFQKGDIAEGYSVSREKKESFPLTVTSAQKNPTAFYLCASNSASYNEQFFGPGTRLTVL.

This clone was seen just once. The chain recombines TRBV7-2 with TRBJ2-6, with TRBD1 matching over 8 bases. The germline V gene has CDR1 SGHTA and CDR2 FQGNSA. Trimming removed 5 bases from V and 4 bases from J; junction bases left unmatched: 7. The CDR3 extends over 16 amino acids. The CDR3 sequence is CASSTWTGPGANVLTF. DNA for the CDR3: TGTGCCAGCAGCACTTGGACAGGGCCCGGGGCCAACGTCCTGACTTTC.

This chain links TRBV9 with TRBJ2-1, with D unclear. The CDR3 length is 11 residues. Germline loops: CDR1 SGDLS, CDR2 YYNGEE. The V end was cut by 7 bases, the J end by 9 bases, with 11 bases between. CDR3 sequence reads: CASATATEQFF. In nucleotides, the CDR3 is TGTGCCAGCGCCACAGCCACTGAGCAGTTCTTC.

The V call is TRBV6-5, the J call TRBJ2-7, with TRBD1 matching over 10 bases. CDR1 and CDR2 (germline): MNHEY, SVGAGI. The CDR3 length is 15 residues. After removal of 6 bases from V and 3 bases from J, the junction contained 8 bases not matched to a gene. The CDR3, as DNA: TGTGCCAGCAGCACTCCGACAGGGGGCATCTACGAGCAGTACTTC. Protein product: CASSTPTGGIYEQYF.

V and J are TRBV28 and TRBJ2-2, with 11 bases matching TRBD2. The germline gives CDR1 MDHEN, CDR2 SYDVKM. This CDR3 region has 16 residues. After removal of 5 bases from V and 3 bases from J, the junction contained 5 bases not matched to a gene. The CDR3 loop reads CASSPLTSGDTGELFF. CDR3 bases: TGTGCCAGCAGTCCCCTGACTAGCGGGGACACCGGGGAGCTGTTTTTT.

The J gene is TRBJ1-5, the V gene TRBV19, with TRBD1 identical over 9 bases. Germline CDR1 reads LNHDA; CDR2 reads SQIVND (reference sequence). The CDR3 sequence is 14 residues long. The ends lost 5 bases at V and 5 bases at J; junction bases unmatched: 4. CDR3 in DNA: TGTGCCAGTAGTTGGACAGGGGAATATCAGCCCCAGCATTTT. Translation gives CASSWTGEYQPQHF.

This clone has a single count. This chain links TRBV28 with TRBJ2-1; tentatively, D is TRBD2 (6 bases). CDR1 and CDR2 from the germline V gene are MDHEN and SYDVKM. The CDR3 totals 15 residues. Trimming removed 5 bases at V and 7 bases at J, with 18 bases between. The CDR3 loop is CASSNTGVAENEQFF. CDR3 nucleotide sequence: TGTGCCAGCAGTAACACCGGGGTAGCGGAGAATGAGCAGTTCTTC.

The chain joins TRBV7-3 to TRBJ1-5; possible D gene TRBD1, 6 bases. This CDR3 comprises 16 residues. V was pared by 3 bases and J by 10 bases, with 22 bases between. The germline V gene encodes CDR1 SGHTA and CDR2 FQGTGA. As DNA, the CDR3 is TGTGCCAGCAGCTTTAGGGGGGGCCCCCGTCGAGGCCCCCAGCATTTT. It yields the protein CASSFRGGPRRGPQHF.

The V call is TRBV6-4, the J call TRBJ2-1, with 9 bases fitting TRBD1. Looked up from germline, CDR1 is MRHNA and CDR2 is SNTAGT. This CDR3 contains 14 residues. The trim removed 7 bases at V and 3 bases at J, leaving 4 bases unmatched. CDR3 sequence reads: CASKPGQGYNEQFF. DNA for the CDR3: TGTGCCAGCAAACCGGGACAGGGCTACAATGAGCAGTTCTTC.

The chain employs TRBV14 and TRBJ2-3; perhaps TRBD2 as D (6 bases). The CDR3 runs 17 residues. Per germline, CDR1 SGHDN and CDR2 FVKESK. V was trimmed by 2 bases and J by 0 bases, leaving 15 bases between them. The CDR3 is CASSQPTTSPSTDTQYF. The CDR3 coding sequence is TGTGCCAGCAGCCAACCAACGACTAGTCCGAGCACAGATACGCAGTATTTT.

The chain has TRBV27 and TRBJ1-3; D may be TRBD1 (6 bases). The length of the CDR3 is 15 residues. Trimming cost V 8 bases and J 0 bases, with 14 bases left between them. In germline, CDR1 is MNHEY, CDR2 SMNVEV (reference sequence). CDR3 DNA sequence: TGTGCCAGCTCGGGGGGCGCTGGCTCTGGAAACACCATATATTTT. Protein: CASSGGAGSGNTIYF.

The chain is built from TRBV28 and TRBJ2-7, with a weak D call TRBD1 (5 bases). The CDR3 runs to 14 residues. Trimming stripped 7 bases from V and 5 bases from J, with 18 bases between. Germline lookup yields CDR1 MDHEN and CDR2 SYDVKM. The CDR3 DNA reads TGTGCCAGCACCCCCCAGGGTTGGTATAACGAGCAGTACTTC. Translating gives CASTPQGWYNEQYF.

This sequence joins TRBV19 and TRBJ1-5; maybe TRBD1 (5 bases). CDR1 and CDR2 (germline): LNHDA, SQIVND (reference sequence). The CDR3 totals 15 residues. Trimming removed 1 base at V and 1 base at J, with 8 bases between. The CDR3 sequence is CASSIGDRSNQPQHF. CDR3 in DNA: TGTGCCAGTAGTATAGGAGACAGAAGCAATCAGCCCCAGCATTTT.

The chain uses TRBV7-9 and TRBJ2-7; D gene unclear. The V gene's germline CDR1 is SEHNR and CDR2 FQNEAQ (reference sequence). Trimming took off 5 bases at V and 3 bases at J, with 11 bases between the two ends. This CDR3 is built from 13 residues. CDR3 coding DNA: TGTGCCAGCAGCCCCCCAGGATTCTACGAGCAGTACTTC. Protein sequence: CASSPPGFYEQYF.

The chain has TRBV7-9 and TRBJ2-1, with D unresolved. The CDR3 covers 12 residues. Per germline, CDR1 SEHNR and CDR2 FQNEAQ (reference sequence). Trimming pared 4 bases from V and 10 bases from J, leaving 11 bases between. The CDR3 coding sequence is TGTGCCAGCAGCTCGCTGTTTGAGGAGCAGTTCTTC. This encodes CASSSLFEEQFF.

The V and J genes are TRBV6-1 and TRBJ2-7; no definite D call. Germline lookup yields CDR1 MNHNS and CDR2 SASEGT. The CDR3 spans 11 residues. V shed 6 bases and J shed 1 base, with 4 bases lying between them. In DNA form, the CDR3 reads TGTGCCAGCAGGGAGTCCTACGAGCAGTACTTC. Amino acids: CASRESYEQYF.

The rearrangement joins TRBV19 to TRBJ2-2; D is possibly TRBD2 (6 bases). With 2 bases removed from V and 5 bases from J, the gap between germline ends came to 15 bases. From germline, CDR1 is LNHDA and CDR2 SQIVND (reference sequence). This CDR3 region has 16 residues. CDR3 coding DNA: TGTGCCAGTAGTATAATGGTCGGGAGAGGGACCGGGGAGCTGTTTTTT. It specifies CASSIMVGRGTGELFF.